The subject of this entry is one T cell receptor beta chain. The antigen is unknown. With the 5' RACE reads reprocessed, TCRdb shows one record per CDR3 protein and no DNA. The repertoire table contains about 380,000 distinct CDR3 sequences. The data originate from a study of T cells expressing NK-cell markers. Study overall: Sorted CD3+CD56+NKG2C+, CD3+CD56+NKG2C- and CD3+CD56-NKG2C+ T cells provided the TCR beta repertoires. Among eight sequenced donors, seven carried HCMV seropositivity while one was seronegative. Study-wide results and caveats: Researchers report these clonotypes also headed the CD3+CD56-NKG2C+ fraction in several donors.

CDR3 size: 16 residues. Germline V CDR1 and CDR2: SEHNR, FQNEAQ (reference sequence). The chain has TRBV7-9 and TRBJ2-3; the TCRdb D gene call, TRBD1, has no DNA to confirm it. The sequence was collected from a man aged 18-75 years in good health. The sequencing sample was made of blood T cells: a sorted CD56 or NKG2C T cell subset, CD4+ or CD8+ T cells, or bulk PBMC T cells (not recorded which). The CDR3 here is CASSGGTGGFGDTQYF. The full variable domain, completed using reference TRBV7-9 and TRBJ2-3, is DTGVSQNPRHKITKRGQNVTFRCDPISEHNRLYWYRQTLGQGPEFLTYFQNEAQLEKSRLLSDRFSAERPKGSFSTLEIQRTEQGDSAMYLCASSGGTGGFGDTQYFGPGTRLTVL.